The T cell receptor (beta chain) under discussion was sequenced for a study of T cell responses to AZD1222 COVID-19 vaccine. Points from the study as a whole: Spike-wide coverage was observed for vaccine-associated CD4 TCRs, with dominant responses at 160-218 and 743-854.

Repertoires were generated with immunoSEQ multiplex PCR, while TCRdb's copy carries only in-frame clones and drops some. The profile shows 250,000 to 300,000 clones, 90% to 95% of them singletons. Trimming left V 5 bases short and J 1 base short, with 14 bases between. The germline gives CDR1 SGHRS, CDR2 YFSETQ. The CDR3 runs to 15 residues. A note on this clone: Its antigen is as yet unknown.

The chain recombines TRBV5-1 with TRBJ2-3; D might be TRBD2 (6 bases). The sequence derives from an adult who received the AZD1222 COVID-19 vaccine. The sample in question was peripheral blood, obtained 28 days after the second AZD1222 dose. CDR3 loop: CASRAGPWGTDTQYF. CDR3 in DNA: TGCGCCAGCAGAGCGGGCCCATGGGGCACAGATACGCAGTATTTT.